This T cell receptor beta chain comes out of a study of control samples from healthy donors and cancer patients. V was clipped by 2 bases and J by 4 bases; unmatched bases: 7. CDR3 length: 16 residues. Germline CDR1 is LGHDT and CDR2 is YNNKEL (reference sequence). Sequenced by immunoSEQ multiplex PCR; TCRdb stores in-frame clones only, minus some. Of about 220,000 clones listed, 85% to 95% are singletons. The sequence derives from a man aged 45-65 years in good health. The chain couples TRBV3-1 (or the pseudogene TRBV3-2) to TRBJ2-3, with 9 bases aligning to TRBD1. Sequencing was performed on blood. The CDR3 spells CASSQPGQGKSDTQYF. CDR3 bases: TGTGCCAGCAGCCAACCCGGACAGGGGAAGTCAGATACGCAGTATTTT.